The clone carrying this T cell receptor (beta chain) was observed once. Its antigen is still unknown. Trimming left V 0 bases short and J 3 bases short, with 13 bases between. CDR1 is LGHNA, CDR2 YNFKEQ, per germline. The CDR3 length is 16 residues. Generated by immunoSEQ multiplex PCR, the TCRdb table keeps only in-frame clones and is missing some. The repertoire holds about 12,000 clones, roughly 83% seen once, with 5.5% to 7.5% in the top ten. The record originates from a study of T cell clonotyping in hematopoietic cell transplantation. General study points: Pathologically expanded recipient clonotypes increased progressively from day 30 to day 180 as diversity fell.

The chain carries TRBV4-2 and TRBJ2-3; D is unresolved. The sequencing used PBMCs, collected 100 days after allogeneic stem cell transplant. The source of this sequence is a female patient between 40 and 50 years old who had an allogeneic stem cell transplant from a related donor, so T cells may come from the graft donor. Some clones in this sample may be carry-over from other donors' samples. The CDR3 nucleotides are TGTGCCAGCAGCCAAGAGGGCGCCCCTAGGACAGATACGCAGTATTTT. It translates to CASSQEGAPRTDTQYF.